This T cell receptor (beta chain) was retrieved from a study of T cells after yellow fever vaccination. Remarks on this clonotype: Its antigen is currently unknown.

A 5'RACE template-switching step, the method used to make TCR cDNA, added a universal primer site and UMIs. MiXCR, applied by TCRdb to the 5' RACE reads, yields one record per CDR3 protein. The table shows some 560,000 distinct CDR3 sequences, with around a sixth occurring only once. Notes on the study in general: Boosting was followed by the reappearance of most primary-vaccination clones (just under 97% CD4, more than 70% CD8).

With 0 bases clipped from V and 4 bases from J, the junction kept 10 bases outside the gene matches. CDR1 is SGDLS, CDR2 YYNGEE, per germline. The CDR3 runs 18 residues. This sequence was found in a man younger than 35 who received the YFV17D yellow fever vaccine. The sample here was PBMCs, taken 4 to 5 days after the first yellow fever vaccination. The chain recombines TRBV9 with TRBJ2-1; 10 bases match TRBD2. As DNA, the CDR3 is TGTGCCAGCAGCGTAGGCCCCCCTCTAGCGGGGGCTTACAATGAGCAGTTCTTC. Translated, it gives CASSVGPPLAGAYNEQFF.